The TCR beta chain under discussion was sequenced for a study of T cell responses to AZD1222 COVID-19 vaccine. This CDR3 contains 13 residues. V gave up 6 bases and J gave up 5 bases, with 13 bases separating them. Germline-derived CDR1 and CDR2 are KGHSH and LQKENI. Notes on this clone: Its specificity is unknown.

Study-wide findings and caveats: Baseline seropositives among AZD1222 recipients totaled only 5 to 7. Spike-spanning, vaccine-associated CD4 TCRs were dominant at 160-218 and 743-854. Spike-specific TCR breadth and depth went up after people got two AZD1222 doses.

Method: immunoSEQ multiplex PCR; TCRdb's copy keeps in-frame clones and lacks some. This sample has 72,000 or so clones, with roughly 90% found just once. The sample here was peripheral blood, taken on day 0 of AZD1222 vaccination. The TCR was taken from an adult in good health. J is TRBJ1-1 and V is TRBV18, with D unresolved. The CDR3 sequence is CASSGMGMTEAFF. CDR3 nucleotides: TGTGCCAGCTCGGGGATGGGGATGACTGAAGCTTTCTTT. Using reference TRBV18 and TRBJ1-1 for the parts outside the CDR3, the full variable domain is NAGVMQNPRHLVRRRGQEARLRCSPMKGHSHVYWYRQLPEEGLKFMVYLQKENIIDESGMPKERFSAEFPKEGPSILRIQQVVRGDSAAYFCASSGMGMTEAFFGQGTRLTVV.